This T cell receptor beta chain appears in the sequencing data of a study of blood T cell repertoires in COVID-19 (TCRdb year 2020). Regarding the research as a whole: Samples covering the acute and convalescent phases of COVID-19 were provided by collaborators in the United States, Italy and Spain. Where HLA class I and class II types were available, the types were taken from metadata supplied by the sample provider, not from assay-based typing. Sample metadata almost always included a de-identified subject ID, COVID-19 status, age in years and sex. Subjects who had been exposed to COVID-19, were actively infected with it, or had recovered from it provided the deeply sampled blood TCRbeta repertoires that made up the dataset. The repertoires were made available in a free public database intended to serve as a resource for research on the immune response to SARS-CoV-2. The prospective study material was composed of cDNA or gDNA derived from T cells, B-cell-depleted T cells, or PBMCs. The samples were drawn from the first 160 participants of the ongoing ImmuneRACE study and from under 1,500 subjects provided by 6 global collaborators.

Each collaborating institution followed its own protocols to collect whole blood in K2EDTA tubes. For TCRbeta analysis, collaborators shipped samples as frozen whole blood, isolated PBMCs, or DNA extracted from either of those sample types. TCRbeta CDR3 regions were amplified from genomic DNA using the immunoSEQ Assay, a bias-controlled multiplex PCR. The source study handled its data this way. The number of nucleated cells in each sample was estimated from the amplification of reference gene primers within the assay. To quantify the absolute abundance of each unique TCRbeta CDR3 rearrangement, sequence reads were collapsed and filtered. For each sample, productive Simpson clonality was calculated as the square root of Simpson's diversity index across productive rearrangements. TCRdb stores this immuneACCESS table with in-frame sequences only. Part of the clones is absent; in the studies checked, under half of the shortfall reflects unresolved V genes, and no reason is known for the rest. V and J calls plus clone size are reproduced from that table; the DNA served to infer D and trimming. Present in this sample are approximately 47,000 clones, 90% of which were seen just once. The ten largest clones add up to under 20% of the sample.

In the case of this clone: Its antigen is unknown. Nothing much larger sits one base from this clone, and base qualities are not available.

What the study reported, not specific to this receptor: The amount of clinical and demographic metadata varied by source and participant and was provided uncurated.

From the cysteine up to the phenylalanine, the CDR3 has a length of 14 residues. The read is trimmed to its CDR3 DNA, 42 bases read in frame from base 1. Trimming removed 1 base from V and 1 base from J; the gene matches leave 1 base unexplained. The germline V gene provides CDR1 MGHRA and CDR2 YSYEKL. Sequenced input: peripheral blood. In this chain, TRBV4-1 is recombined with TRBJ2-7; 7 central bases correspond to TRBD1. The receptor's source is a man aged 65 to 79 with active COVID-19. This receptor carries the CDR3 CASSQVDRSYEQYF. Here is the DNA: TGCGCCAGCAGCCAAGTGGACAGGTCCTACGAGCAGTACTTC.